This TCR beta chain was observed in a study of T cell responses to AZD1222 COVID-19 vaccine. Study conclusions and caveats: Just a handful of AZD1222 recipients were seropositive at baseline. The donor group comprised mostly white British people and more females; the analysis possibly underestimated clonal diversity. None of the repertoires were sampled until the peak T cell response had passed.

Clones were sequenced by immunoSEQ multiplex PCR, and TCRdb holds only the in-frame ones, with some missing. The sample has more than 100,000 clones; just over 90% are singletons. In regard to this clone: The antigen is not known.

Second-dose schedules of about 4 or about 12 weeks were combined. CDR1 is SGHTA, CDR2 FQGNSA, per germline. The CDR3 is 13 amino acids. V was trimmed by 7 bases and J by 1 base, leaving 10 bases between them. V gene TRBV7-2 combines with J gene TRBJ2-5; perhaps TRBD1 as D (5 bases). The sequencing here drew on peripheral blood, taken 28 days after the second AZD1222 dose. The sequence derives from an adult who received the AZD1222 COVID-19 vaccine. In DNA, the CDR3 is TGTGCCAGCACACAGGCGCTCCAAGAGACCCAGTACTTC. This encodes CASTQALQETQYF.